This entry lists 30 T cell receptor beta chains sequenced from one sample in a study of blood T cell repertoires in COVID-19. TCRdb keeps only in-frame clones here, not all; method: immunoSEQ multiplex PCR. The table lists more than 85,000 clones, more than 75% of them singletons, with roughly 18% in the top ten. Sample: peripheral blood. These receptors were taken from an elderly man with acute or convalescent COVID-19.

Comments on this clone: The junction and the germline gene differ at one end; a read error may be behind it. This chain joins TRBV7-7 and TRBJ2-2; the D gene is possibly TRBD1 (5 bases). CDR1 SSHAT and CDR2 FNYEAQ come from the germline V gene (reference sequence). The CDR3 spans 13 residues. The CDR3 DNA follows: TGTGCTAGCAGCCCGACAGTAACCGGGGAGCTGTTTTTT. Residues: CASSPTVTGELFF.

This sequence joins TRBV18 and TRBJ2-1, with TRBD2 as a possible D gene (7 bases). Per the germline V gene, CDR1 is KGHSH and CDR2 is LQKENI. This CDR3 has 19 amino acids. Trimming left V 4 bases short and J 0 bases short, with 22 bases between. CDR3 sequence reads: CASSLRGAGPLTSYNEQFF. CDR3 coding DNA: TGTGCCAGCTCACTACGGGGGGCTGGCCCCCTAACCTCCTACAATGAGCAGTTCTTC.

The CDR3 sequence is CASSPMTGAKNEQFF. The DNA of the CDR3 is TGTGCCAGCTCGCCCATGACGGGAGCAAAGAATGAGCAGTTCTTC. The genes are TRBV18 and TRBJ2-1; tentative D call: TRBD2 (6 bases). The CDR3 runs 15 residues. V gave up 6 bases and J gave up 7 bases, with 19 bases separating them. In germline, CDR1 is KGHSH, CDR2 LQKENI.

The genes are TRBV25-1 and TRBJ1-6; TRBD1 agrees at 7 bases. V shed 6 bases and J 7 bases; nucleotides not matched to a gene: 6. This CDR3 region has 14 residues. Germline-derived CDR1 and CDR2 are MGHDK and SYGVNS. CDR3 in amino acids: CASRDRAWNSPLHF. DNA for the CDR3: TGTGCCAGCAGAGACAGGGCCTGGAATTCACCCCTCCACTTT.

J is TRBJ2-1 and V is TRBV19; TRBD2 matches 14 bases. J gave up 3 bases and V 5 bases, and 12 bases lay outside the gene matches. Looked up from germline, CDR1 is LNHDA and CDR2 is SQIVND (reference sequence). This CDR3 spans 19 amino acids. The CDR3 protein is CASSSPPGLAGANYNEQFF. The CDR3 DNA sequence: TGTGCCAGTAGTTCCCCTCCGGGACTAGCGGGAGCGAACTACAATGAGCAGTTCTTC.

The CDR3 nucleotides are TGTGCCAGCCGGGACAATGAAGCTTTCTTT. As protein: CASRDNEAFF. The V call is TRBV28, the J call TRBJ1-1, with D possibly matching TRBD1 (6 bases). From germline, CDR1 is MDHEN and CDR2 SYDVKM. With 8 bases removed from V and 7 bases from J, the gap between germline ends came to 8 bases. The CDR3 contains 10 residues.

A single count supports this clone. Here the CDR3 DNA reads TGCAGTGCTAGCTCTATCTATGGCTACACCTTC. It is translated as CSASSIYGYTF. The rearrangement links TRBV20-1 to TRBJ1-2; D is unclear. V lost 3 bases and J lost 4, with 6 bases in between. Germline V gene lookup returns CDR1 DFQATT and CDR2 SNEGSKA (reference sequence). The CDR3 runs 11 residues.

V usage is TRBV7-2 and J usage is TRBJ1-5, with TRBD1 identical over 10 bases. Germline lookup yields CDR1 SGHTA and CDR2 FQGNSA. The CDR3 runs to 13 residues. V gave up 4 bases and J gave up 9 bases; unmatched junction bases: 3. CDR3 coding DNA: TGTGCCAGCAGCTGGGACAGGGGAGGGCCCCAGCATTTT. Translating gives CASSWDRGGPQHF.

V is TRBV19 and J is TRBJ2-1; 8 positions agree with TRBD1. The CDR3 contains 12 residues. The V gene end was trimmed by 10 bases and the J gene end by 8 bases; junction bases not matched to a gene: 7. Germline V CDR1 and CDR2: LNHDA, SQIVND (reference sequence). CDR3 region: CATTRTGHEQFF. DNA for the CDR3: TGTGCCACAACGCGGACAGGGCATGAGCAGTTCTTC.

V usage is TRBV28 and J usage is TRBJ1-2, with D unresolved. This CDR3 contains 13 residues. Per the germline V gene, CDR1 is MDHEN and CDR2 is SYDVKM. The CDR3 reads CALSGRPNYGYTF. The CDR3 bases are TGTGCGTTATCTGGGCGTCCTAACTATGGCTACACCTTC.

The gene calls are TRBV16 and TRBJ1-4, with TRBD1 matching over 8 bases. Per the germline V gene, CDR1 is KGHSY and CDR2 is FQNENV. CDR3 length: 15 residues. V lost 4 bases and J lost 6; bases outside the gene matches: 7. The CDR3, as DNA: TGTGCCAGCAGCCTTGACAGGGGCTCGGATGAAAAACTGTTTTTT. The encoded protein is CASSLDRGSDEKLFF.

The chain combines TRBV7-2 with TRBJ2-1; D is ambiguous. The germline gives CDR1 SGHTA, CDR2 FQGNSA. V gave up 1 base and J gave up 6 bases, with 10 bases separating them. CDR3 size: 14 residues. As DNA, the CDR3 is TGTGCCAGCAGCTTAGTAGTACAGTTCAATGAGCAGTTCTTC. Its protein product is CASSLVVQFNEQFF.

The chain couples TRBV6-6 to TRBJ2-3; D may be TRBD1 (6 bases). Germline V CDR1 and CDR2: MNHNY, SVGAGI (reference sequence). The CDR3 covers 11 residues. The germline V and J ends were trimmed by 5 bases and 10 bases, with 10 bases remaining between them. CDR3: CASSPDRPQYF. The CDR3 DNA follows: TGTGCCAGCAGTCCCGACAGGCCGCAGTATTTT.

CDR3 loop: CASSVVDRTTGELFF. In DNA, the CDR3 is TGTGCCAGCAGCGTAGTAGACAGGACCACCGGGGAGCTGTTTTTT. V and J are TRBV9 and TRBJ2-2; D might be TRBD1 (6 bases). Germline V lookup: CDR1 SGDLS, CDR2 YYNGEE. V was cut by 0 bases and J by 4 bases, with 10 bases left in between. The CDR3 contains 15 residues. The variable domain in full, with the rest retrieved from reference TRBV9 and TRBJ2-2, is DSGVTQTPKHLITATGQRVTLRCSPRSGDLSVYWYQQSLDQGLQFLIQYYNGEERAKGNILERFSAQQFPDLHSELNLSSLELGDSALYFCASSVVDRTTGELFFGEGSRLTVL.

The chain uses TRBV30 and TRBJ2-2; 8 bases are a match to TRBD2. The CDR3 totals 13 residues. Germline V gene sequence: CDR1 GTSNPN, CDR2 SVGIG (reference sequence). CDR3: CGGRIAGTGELFF. DNA of the CDR3: TGTGGAGGGAGGATAGCGGGAACCGGGGAGCTGTTTTTT.

J is TRBJ1-2 and V is TRBV28; 7 bases map to TRBD1. This CDR3 comprises 11 residues. The V gene's germline CDR1 is MDHEN and CDR2 SYDVKM. Trimming at V came to 6 bases and at J to 6 bases, leaving 1 base not matched to a gene. CDR3 region: CASRTGNGYTF. In DNA form, the CDR3 reads TGTGCCAGCAGGACAGGGAATGGCTACACCTTC.

The V and J genes are TRBV19 and TRBJ1-4; weak D call: TRBD1 (5 bases). V gave up 8 bases and J gave up 5 bases, with 21 bases separating them. Germline loops: CDR1 LNHDA, CDR2 SQIVND (reference sequence). The CDR3 covers 16 residues. The CDR3 DNA follows: TGTGCCAGTTCAGGCTCAGGGCAACGGACGAATGAAAAACTGTTTTTT. It encodes CASSGSGQRTNEKLFF.

The rearrangement links TRBV19 to TRBJ2-5; 10 bases align to TRBD1. The V segment lost 5 bases and the J segment 1 base; nucleotides outside the gene matches: 10. The CDR3 sequence is 17 residues long. CDR1 and CDR2 (germline): LNHDA, SQIVND (reference sequence). CDR3 residues: CASSGTGAGGGQETQYF. In nucleotides, the CDR3 is TGTGCCAGTAGTGGGACAGGGGCGGGGGGAGGCCAAGAGACCCAGTACTTC. Full variable domain (remainder filled in from reference TRBV19 and TRBJ2-5): DGGITQSPKYLFRKEGQNVTLSCEQNLNHDAMYWYRQDPGQGLRLIYYSQIVNDFQKGDIAEGYSVSREKKESFPLTVTSAQKNPTAFYLCASSGTGAGGGQETQYFGPGTRLLVL.

The gene calls are TRBV19 and TRBJ1-5; D is perhaps TRBD1 (5 bases). CDR3 length: 15 residues. Germline V lookup: CDR1 LNHDA, CDR2 SQIVND (reference sequence). V was pared by 0 bases and J by 4 bases, with 10 bases between. In nucleotides, the CDR3 is TGTGCCAGTAGTATAGATGGCAGGGCGAATCAGCCCCAGCATTTT. Its protein is CASSIDGRANQPQHF.

This chain connects TRBV7-2 to TRBJ1-6; a weak D match, TRBD1 (5 bases). Trimming pared 1 base from V and 6 bases from J, leaving 10 bases between. This CDR3 region has 15 residues. CDR1 and CDR2 from the germline V gene are SGHTA and FQGNSA. CDR3 in DNA: TGTGCCAGCAGCTTAGTGGGGCTCGGTAATTCACCCCTCCACTTT. Protein sequence: CASSLVGLGNSPLHF. Using reference TRBV7-2 and TRBJ1-6 for the parts outside the CDR3, the full variable domain is GAGVSQSPSNKVTEKGKDVELRCDPISGHTALYWYRQSLGQGLEFLIYFQGNSAPDKSGLPSDRFSAERTGGSVSTLTIQRTQQEDSAVYLCASSLVGLGNSPLHFGNGTRLTVT.

This clone was counted once. This chain connects TRBV12-3 or TRBV12-4 to TRBJ2-3, with D possibly TRBD1 on 5 matching bases. V lost 1 base and J 5 bases, leaving 7 bases between the germline ends. The CDR3 extends over 13 amino acids. CDR3 region: CASSLVRVDTQYF. The CDR3 DNA reads as TGTGCCAGCAGTTTAGTCAGGGTAGATACGCAGTATTTT.

This chain connects TRBV7-2 to TRBJ2-2; no reliable D call. This CDR3 contains 14 residues. CDR1 and CDR2 from the germline V gene are SGHTA and FQGNSA. Trimming took 4 bases from V and 3 from J, leaving 9 bases between them. CDR3 nucleotides: TGTGCCAGCAGCTCCCGACGGGACACCGGGGAGCTGTTTTTT. This translates into CASSSRRDTGELFF.

The chain is built from TRBV7-7 and TRBJ1-5; D possibly corresponds to TRBD1 (5 bases). V gave up 5 bases and J gave up 4 bases, with 9 bases separating them. The CDR3 is 13 amino acids. CDR1 is SSHAT, CDR2 FNYEAQ, per germline (reference sequence). CDR3 region: CASSRGLNQPQHF. The CDR3 region has the DNA TGTGCCAGCAGCCGGGGGTTAAATCAGCCCCAGCATTTT.

This clone was counted once. The V call is TRBV29-1, the J call TRBJ1-1; the match to TRBD1 covers 7 bases. CDR1 is SQVTM, CDR2 ANQGSEA, per germline. This CDR3 is 14 amino acids long. With V trimmed by 6 bases and J by 1 base, 8 bases remained unmatched. CDR3 in DNA: TGCAGCGTAATTGGACAGGAGGAGAACACTGAAGCTTTCTTT. This codes for CSVIGQEENTEAFF.

V and J are TRBV9 and TRBJ2-3; perhaps TRBD2 as D (6 bases). There are 14 residues in the CDR3. CDR1 and CDR2 (germline): SGDLS, YYNGEE. Trimming took off 1 base at V and 4 bases at J, with 10 bases between the two ends. The CDR3: CASSVLRDADTQYF. The CDR3, as DNA: TGTGCCAGCAGCGTATTGCGGGACGCAGATACGCAGTATTTT.

The V and J genes are TRBV5-5 and TRBJ1-3; tentative D call: TRBD1 (6 bases). This CDR3 contains 16 residues. CDR1 and CDR2 from the germline V gene are SGHKS and YYEKEE (reference sequence). The ends were cut back, 0 bases at V and 2 bases at J, with 12 bases in the middle. CDR3 sequence (DNA): TGTGCCAGCAGCTTGGGTCAGGGGATGCCTGGAAACACCATATATTTT. Amino acids: CASSLGQGMPGNTIYF.

The chain combines TRBV27 with TRBJ2-7; D not resolved. The CDR3 contains 13 residues. Trimming cost V 1 base and J 2 bases, with 6 bases left between them. Looked up from germline, CDR1 is MNHEY and CDR2 is SMNVEV (reference sequence). The CDR3 loop is CASSLLTPYEQYF. The CDR3 DNA reads TGTGCCAGCAGTTTATTGACTCCCTACGAGCAGTACTTC.

The CDR3 sequence: CASSLGGIRETQYF. The CDR3 DNA is TGTGCCAGCAGCTTAGGCGGGATTAGAGAGACCCAGTACTTC. The chain is built from TRBV7-2 and TRBJ2-5, with D possibly TRBD2 on 6 matching bases. The CDR3 extends over 14 amino acids. The germline CDR1 and CDR2 sequences are SGHTA and FQGNSA. Trimming left V 1 base short and J 4 bases short, with 10 bases between.

The rearrangement joins TRBV14 to TRBJ2-1, with 7 bases that match TRBD1. V shed 2 bases and J 6 bases; nucleotides not matched to a gene: 7. The CDR3 consists of 15 residues. CDR1 SGHDN and CDR2 FVKESK come from the germline V gene. CDR3 region: CASSQSRDRGNEQFF. The DNA of the CDR3 is TGTGCCAGCAGCCAATCCCGGGACAGAGGCAATGAGCAGTTCTTC.

This rearrangement joins TRBV27 to TRBJ2-7, with 9 bases fitting TRBD1. V lost 6 bases and J lost 7; bases outside the gene matches: 7. From germline, CDR1 is MNHEY and CDR2 SMNVEV (reference sequence). This CDR3 has 13 amino acids. CDR3 sequence (DNA): TGTGCCAGCAGGGGGACAGGGCTGTTTGAGCAGTACTTC. Protein: CASRGTGLFEQYF.